This TCR beta chain was documented in a study of tumor-infiltrating lymphocytes in primary liver carcinoma. About the research overall: In every tissue type, samples returned a similar yield of roughly 3.65 to 8 million productive TCRbeta reads.

The input was 400 to 500 ng total RNA; TCR beta cDNA was made from it with a constant-region primer. Three-round nested multiplex PCR performed with slightly modified ARM-PCR produced the TCR beta libraries. Forward primers for TRBV1-TRBV30 and a C-beta reverse primer served the first two PCR rounds, at 10 cycles each. Each CDR3 protein gets one entry after TCRdb re-called the multiplex PCR reads with MiXCR. The data contain roughly 100,000 distinct CDR3 sequences, roughly 80% of them singletons. As regards this clonotype: No antigen is known for it.

Whole-study findings and limits: It was observed that only about 7.5-25% of the top clones appeared in every one of the five tumor regions.

This CDR3 is built from 13 residues. The source material, about 19-30 mg of unsorted bulk tissue, was used to co-extract RNA and DNA. Surgeons treated the primary liver carcinoma of the patients by surgical resection. The source is a man between 40 and 49 years old with primary liver carcinoma and hepatitis B virus infection. Sequencing was carried out using liver tumor tissue from sampling region 3. The subset denotes: tumor region T3, left-lateral pole. This chain uses TRBV12-3 or TRBV12-4 with TRBJ1-5; D remains ambiguous. Near its end, the DNA agrees better with TRBJ2-3, so the J call may be wrong. The CDR3 loop is CASSRTVNQPQYF. CDR3 in DNA: TGTGCCAGCAGTCGGACGGTAAATCAGCCCCAGTATTTT.